The T cell receptor (beta chain) described here comes from a study of beta chain features in type 1 diabetes. CDR1 and CDR2 (germline): MNHEY, SVGAGI. The CDR3 sequence is 15 residues long. The trim removed 4 bases at V and 5 bases at J, leaving 8 bases unmatched. This clone was seen a handful of times. Its antigen is not identified. Expressed TCRB transcripts were sequenced because the isolated RNA had all been reverse transcribed beforehand. This table comes from immunoSEQ multiplex PCR, and its TCRdb copy is limited to in-frame clones, with some not included. In the table there are about 350,000 clones, 15% to 20% of which are singletons. Study-wide findings and caveats: Type 1 diabetes patients had VDJ junctions that carried fewer insertions and more deletions. Researchers cautioned that cDNA sequencing could over-represent cells with high TCR expression.

V is TRBV6-5 and J is TRBJ2-5, with 9 nucleotides matching TRBD1. Sequencing input: naive CD4+ T cells from blood. This clonotype was obtained from a woman aged 18 to 35 in good health. In DNA form, the CDR3 reads TGTGCCAGCAGTTCGAGACAGGGGGGTCACGAGACCCAGTACTTC. It specifies CASSSRQGGHETQYF.